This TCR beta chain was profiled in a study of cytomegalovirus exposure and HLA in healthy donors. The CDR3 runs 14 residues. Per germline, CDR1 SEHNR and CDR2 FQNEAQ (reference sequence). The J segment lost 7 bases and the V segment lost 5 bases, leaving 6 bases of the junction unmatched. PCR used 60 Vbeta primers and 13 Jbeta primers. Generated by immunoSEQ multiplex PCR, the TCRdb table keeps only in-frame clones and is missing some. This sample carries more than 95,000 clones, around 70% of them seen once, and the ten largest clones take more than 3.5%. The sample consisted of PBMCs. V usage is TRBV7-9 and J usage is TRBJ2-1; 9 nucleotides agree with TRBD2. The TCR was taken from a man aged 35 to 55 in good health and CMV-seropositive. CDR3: CASSGAGGPNEQFF. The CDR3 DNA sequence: TGTGCCAGCAGCGGGGCGGGGGGGCCGAATGAGCAGTTCTTC.